This entry lists 4 T cell receptor beta chains sequenced from one sample in a study of cytomegalovirus exposure and HLA in healthy donors. The primer mix had 60 Vbeta and 13 Jbeta primers. Assay used: immunoSEQ multiplex PCR; TCRdb lists only in-frame clones, some missing. In the table there are approximately 150,000 clones, about 71% of which are singletons. Input material: PBMCs. The receptors stem from a woman under 40 in good health and CMV-seronegative.

V and J are TRBV6-5 and TRBJ2-7, with TRBD1 matching over 10 bases. CDR1 and CDR2 from the germline V gene are MNHEY and SVGAGI. The trim removed 0 bases at V and 6 bases at J, leaving 5 bases unmatched. The CDR3 runs to 15 residues. DNA of the CDR3: TGTGCCAGCAGTTACTCCGGGACAGGGGTTCGCGAGCAGTACTTC. Protein: CASSYSGTGVREQYF.

The chain uses TRBV27 and TRBJ2-1, with D possibly matching TRBD1 (6 bases). Germline V CDR1 and CDR2: MNHEY, SMNVEV (reference sequence). The CDR3 is made up of 18 amino acids. The ends were cut back, 2 bases at V and 1 base at J, with 18 bases in the middle. Here the CDR3 reads CASSLMGVGHGSYNEQFF. DNA for the CDR3: TGTGCCAGCAGTTTAATGGGGGTGGGACATGGATCCTACAATGAGCAGTTCTTC.

This clone has just a few counts. The chain carries TRBV6-1 and TRBJ1-3; D is possibly TRBD1 (5 bases). V lost 1 base and J lost 1, with 8 bases in between. The CDR3 has 15 amino acids. Germline V gene data show CDR1 as MNHNS and CDR2 as SASEGT. The CDR3 DNA is TGTGCCAGCAGTGAAGGGGGGACTTCTGGAAACACCATATATTTT. It yields the protein CASSEGGTSGNTIYF.

The genes are TRBV19 and TRBJ1-6; D perhaps matches TRBD1 (6 bases). Trimming shortened V by 1 base and J by 8 bases, and 9 bases separated the two germline ends. CDR1 and CDR2 from the germline V gene are LNHDA and SQIVND (reference sequence). The length of the CDR3 is 14 residues. CDR3 coding DNA: TGTGCCAGTAGTATAGCCGGACAGTATTCACCCCTCCACTTT. Amino acids: CASSIAGQYSPLHF.